One and the same sample provided the 27 T cell receptor beta chains below, sequenced in a study of cytomegalovirus exposure and HLA in healthy donors. The PCR made use of 60 Vbeta and 13 Jbeta primers. Sequencing was performed with immunoSEQ multiplex PCR; in TCRdb, only in-frame clones are kept and a portion is missing. This sample yields 100,000 or so clones, of which approximately 85% are seen a single time; approximately 3.6% belongs to the top ten. The sequenced sample consisted of PBMCs. These receptors were obtained from a man aged 30-40 years in good health and CMV-seronegative.

The chain uses TRBV19 and TRBJ2-3, with 8 bases aligning to TRBD1. CDR3 length equals 14 residues. V lost 10 bases and J lost 4; bases outside the gene matches: 10. In germline, CDR1 is LNHDA, CDR2 SQIVND (reference sequence). DNA for the CDR3: TGTGCCACCGCGAGACAGGGGTATGCAGATACGCAGTATTTT. Translated: CATARQGYADTQYF.

The chain employs TRBV7-3 and TRBJ2-2; tentatively, D is TRBD2 (6 bases). V lost 3 bases, J lost 1 base, and 12 bases lay in between. CDR1 is SGHTA and CDR2 is FQGTGA in the germline V gene. This CDR3 is built from 16 residues. CDR3 bases: TGTGCCAGCAGCTTCTTCGGGACTCGGAACACCGGGGAGCTGTTTTTT. It is translated as CASSFFGTRNTGELFF.

The gene calls are TRBV14 and TRBJ2-5; perhaps TRBD1 as D (6 bases). CDR1 and CDR2 from the germline V gene are SGHDN and FVKESK. V dropped 4 bases and J dropped 1 base, with 10 bases sitting between them. The CDR3 length is 14 residues. Here the CDR3 reads CASSPRDIQETQYF. CDR3 sequence (DNA): TGTGCCAGCAGCCCCAGGGACATCCAAGAGACCCAGTACTTC.

Concerning this clone itself: A read error is likely, as this CDR3 ends without the conserved phenylalanine or tryptophan. This rearrangement joins TRBV2 to TRBJ1-2; D unresolved. The CDR3 totals 11 residues. Per germline, CDR1 SNHLY and CDR2 FYNNEI. The V gene lost 1 base and the J gene lost 8 bases, with 5 bases spanning the gap. CDR3 protein: CASSEGGGYTS. The CDR3 DNA is TGTGCCAGCAGTGAAGGGGGAGGCTACACCTCC.

The chain uses TRBV5-4 and TRBJ2-3; TRBD1 agrees at 7 bases. CDR3 length: 14 residues. Germline V gene data show CDR1 as SGHNT and CDR2 as YYREEE (reference sequence). V gave up 1 base and J gave up 4 bases; unmatched junction bases: 3. The CDR3 region is CASSLRQGADTQYF. As DNA, the CDR3 is TGTGCCAGCAGCTTGAGACAGGGAGCAGATACGCAGTATTTT.

V and J are TRBV9 and TRBJ1-2; TRBD1 is a possible D gene (6 bases). V was shortened by 0 bases and J by 6 bases, with 15 bases between the two germline ends. CDR3 length: 15 amino acids. CDR1 and CDR2 (germline): SGDLS, YYNGEE. CDR3 coding DNA: TGTGCCAGCAGCGTAGCGGGAGGGGGGCCGGATGGCTACACCTTC. Encoded protein: CASSVAGGGPDGYTF.

V gene TRBV7-3 combines with J gene TRBJ2-1; D uncertain. Per germline, CDR1 SGHTA and CDR2 FQGTGA. Between the trimmed V and J ends, which lost 3 bases and 10 bases, there was a span of 10 bases. The CDR3 is made up of 12 amino acids. The CDR3, as DNA: TGTGCCAGCAGCTTTCTAGGTCGAGAGCAGTTCTTC. Amino acids: CASSFLGREQFF.

The chain employs TRBV15 and TRBJ2-5, with 14 positions matching TRBD2. V lost 3 bases to trimming and J lost 1 base; unmatched junction nucleotides: 1. The CDR3 is 16 residues long. Germline V CDR1 and CDR2: LNHNV, YYDKDF (reference sequence). The CDR3 bases are TGTGCCACCAGCAGTGGACTAGCGGGAGGCCAAGAGACCCAGTACTTC. Translation: CATSSGLAGGQETQYF.

The CDR3, as DNA: TGTGCCTGGAGTGCGGGACAGGCGGTGAACATTCAGTACTTC. Amino acids: CAWSAGQAVNIQYF. The V gene is TRBV30, the J gene TRBJ2-4, with TRBD1 matching 8 bases. The germline V gene encodes CDR1 GTSNPN and CDR2 SVGIG (reference sequence). V shed 1 base and J 7 bases; nucleotides not matched to a gene: 6. CDR3 length: 14 amino acids. The full variable domain, completed using reference TRBV30 and TRBJ2-4, is SQTIHQWPATLVQPVGSPLSLECTVEGTSNPNLYWYRQAAGRGLQLLFYSVGIGQISSEVPQNLSASRPQDRQFILSSKKLLLSDSGFYLCAWSAGQAVNIQYFGAGTRLSVL.

This chain joins TRBV30 and TRBJ1-1; unclear D gene. Looked up from germline, CDR1 is GTSNPN and CDR2 is SVGIG (reference sequence). V was cut by 0 bases and J by 4 bases, with 12 bases left in between. The CDR3 loop spans 14 amino acids. CDR3 DNA sequence: TGTGCCTGGAGTGTACTAACTAGTGGCACTGAAGCTTTCTTT. Protein sequence: CAWSVLTSGTEAFF. Full variable domain (missing parts from reference TRBV30 and TRBJ1-1): SQTIHQWPATLVQPVGSPLSLECTVEGTSNPNLYWYRQAAGRGLQLLFYSVGIGQISSEVPQNLSASRPQDRQFILSSKKLLLSDSGFYLCAWSVLTSGTEAFFGQGTRLTVV.

The chain combines TRBV7-7 with TRBJ1-1; D call uncertain. The CDR3 spans 15 residues. V was shortened by 5 bases and J by 1 base, with 14 bases between the two germline ends. Germline V gene data show CDR1 as SSHAT and CDR2 as FNYEAQ (reference sequence). CDR3 DNA sequence: TGTGCCAGCAGCCTGTACCGTGAGGGGAACACTGAAGCTTTCTTT. It is translated as CASSLYREGNTEAFF.

The genes are TRBV9 and TRBJ1-1; 8 bases are a match to TRBD1. V dropped 0 bases and J dropped 1; count of bases not matched to a gene: 11. CDR1 SGDLS and CDR2 YYNGEE come from the germline V gene. This CDR3 has 18 amino acids. CDR3 bases: TGTGCCAGCAGCGTAGAAGGCTGGGCAGGGGGCCAGAACACTGAAGCTTTCTTT. This codes for CASSVEGWAGGQNTEAFF.

In DNA form, the CDR3 reads TGCGCCAGCAGCCAGGACAGGATCACAGATACGCAGTATTTT. Translating it yields CASSQDRITDTQYF. This rearrangement joins TRBV4-1 to TRBJ2-3, with TRBD1 matching over 7 bases. CDR3 length: 14 amino acids. The V segment lost 3 bases and the J segment 2 bases; nucleotides outside the gene matches: 2. CDR1 MGHRA and CDR2 YSYEKL come from the germline V gene.

The chain has TRBV30 and TRBJ2-3; D unclear. Trimming pared 1 base from V and 0 bases from J, leaving 14 bases between. This CDR3 is built from 16 residues. Per the germline V gene, CDR1 is GTSNPN and CDR2 is SVGIG (reference sequence). The CDR3 DNA reads as TGTGCCTGGAGTGCCCTTCTGACACAAAGCACAGATACGCAGTATTTT. Residues: CAWSALLTQSTDTQYF.

This clone occurred once. This chain uses TRBV4-1 with TRBJ2-3, with 7 bases that match TRBD2. Per the germline V gene, CDR1 is MGHRA and CDR2 is YSYEKL. This CDR3 is built from 19 residues. Trimming cost V 3 bases and J 0 bases; bases outside gene matches: 15. CDR3 nucleotides: TGCGCCAGCAGCCATTGGGCCATGGGGGGGAAAATGAGCACAGATACGCAGTATTTT. Protein sequence: CASSHWAMGGKMSTDTQYF.

CDR3 in DNA: TGTGCCAGCAGTTTTTTGAGGTCGAGCCTGAGTCAACCCACAGATACGCAGTATTTT. It specifies CASSFLRSSLSQPTDTQYF. This chain joins TRBV28 and TRBJ2-3; no clear D. In germline, CDR1 is MDHEN, CDR2 SYDVKM. The CDR3 has 19 amino acids. V lost 3 bases, J lost 2 bases, and 24 bases lay in between.

This clone showed up just once. The genes are TRBV7-9 and TRBJ1-2; D ambiguous. From germline, CDR1 is SEHNR and CDR2 FQNEAQ (reference sequence). The CDR3 is made up of 15 amino acids. The V gene lost 5 bases and the J gene lost 7 bases, with 20 bases spanning the gap. CDR3 coding DNA: TGTGCCAGCAGCCCCCCCGAGGGCGCCCCGGTTGGCTACACCTTC. Residues: CASSPPEGAPVGYTF.

This sequence joins TRBV7-2 and TRBJ1-1; no clear D. In germline, CDR1 is SGHTA, CDR2 FQGNSA. There are 17 residues in the CDR3. Trimming removed 6 bases from V and 1 base from J, with 21 bases in between. The DNA for the CDR3 is TGTGCCAGCAGTCTGGACCTAAGGCAGGAGGAGAACACTGAAGCTTTCTTT. This translates into CASSLDLRQEENTEAFF. Based on the CDR3 plus reference TRBV7-2 and TRBJ1-1, the full variable domain is GAGVSQSPSNKVTEKGKDVELRCDPISGHTALYWYRQSLGQGLEFLIYFQGNSAPDKSGLPSDRFSAERTGGSVSTLTIQRTQQEDSAVYLCASSLDLRQEENTEAFFGQGTRLTVV.

This clone was counted a few times. The CDR3 sequence: CATRWGQGHGYTF. DNA of the CDR3: TGTGCCACCCGCTGGGGGCAGGGCCACGGCTACACCTTC. This rearrangement joins TRBV15 to TRBJ1-2; a weak D match, TRBD1 (6 bases). Germline V gene sequence: CDR1 LNHNV, CDR2 YYDKDF (reference sequence). The CDR3 sequence is 13 residues long. V was shortened by 8 bases and J by 8 bases, with 18 bases between the two germline ends.

The V and J genes are TRBV7-9 and TRBJ2-7; no definite D call. Germline V gives CDR1 SEHNR, CDR2 FQNEAQ (reference sequence). Trimming stripped 0 bases from V and 7 bases from J, with 10 bases between. The CDR3 consists of 13 residues. CDR3 DNA sequence: TGTGCCAGCAGCTTAGCGTTGGTCCGGGAGCAGTACTTC. Translation: CASSLALVREQYF.

The J gene is TRBJ2-7, the V gene TRBV28; D unclear. V lost 2 bases, J lost 5 bases, and 10 bases lay in between. Germline loops: CDR1 MDHEN, CDR2 SYDVKM. CDR3 size: 13 residues. CDR3 bases: TGTGCCAGCAGTTTACAGGTTCCGGACGAGCAGTACTTC. It translates to CASSLQVPDEQYF.

The chain has TRBV7-3 and TRBJ1-5, with 10 bases lining up with TRBD1. The CDR3 has 22 residues. CDR1 SGHTA and CDR2 FQGTGA come from the germline V gene. J was trimmed by 1 base and V by 4 bases; bases with no gene match: 22. CDR3 in amino acids: CASSSKTGIRQGARRSNQPQHF. Written as DNA, the CDR3 is TGTGCCAGCAGCTCCAAAACAGGGATCCGACAGGGGGCGAGAAGAAGCAATCAGCCCCAGCATTTT.

The rearrangement uses TRBV18 and TRBJ2-7; TRBD2 matches 9 bases. J lost 7 bases, V lost 4 bases, and 11 bases had no gene match. CDR1 KGHSH and CDR2 LQKENI come from the germline V gene. The CDR3 totals 15 residues. DNA for the CDR3: TGTGCCAGCTCACTGCGGGAGGGCGACCTGGTGGAGCAGTACTTC. Translated, it gives CASSLREGDLVEQYF.

A single count supports this clone. The chain employs TRBV28 and TRBJ2-7, with TRBD1 matching 9 bases. The ends lost 4 bases at V and 3 bases at J; junction bases unmatched: 4. This CDR3 has 14 amino acids. From germline, CDR1 is MDHEN and CDR2 SYDVKM. In nucleotides, the CDR3 is TGTGCCAGCAGTTACAGGGGGCGAAACTACGAGCAGTACTTC. Translating it yields CASSYRGRNYEQYF.

The rearrangement joins TRBV19 to TRBJ1-2; 8 bases match TRBD1. CDR3 size: 15 residues. CDR1 is LNHDA and CDR2 is SQIVND in the germline V gene (reference sequence). Trimming at V came to 5 bases and at J to 5 bases, leaving 10 bases not matched to a gene. CDR3 nucleotide sequence: TGTGCCAGTAGTGCCCTGGGACAGGTGGCATATGGCTACACCTTC. Translating it yields CASSALGQVAYGYTF.

In its sample, this clone was seen a few times. The J gene is TRBJ2-5, the V gene TRBV5-4; a weak D match, TRBD1 (6 bases). Germline assignment: CDR1 SGHNT and CDR2 YYREEE (reference sequence). This CDR3 region has 15 residues. The V and J ends lost 6 bases and 0 bases respectively, with 15 bases between them. In nucleotides, the CDR3 is TGTGCCAGCACCCTGACAGGACCGTACCAAGAGACCCAGTACTTC. It translates to CASTLTGPYQETQYF.

The CDR3 nucleotides read TGCGCCAGCAGAGGGGACAGGGGAGTCTCTGGAAACACCATATATTTT. This sequence encodes CASRGDRGVSGNTIYF. This chain links TRBV5-1 with TRBJ1-3; the match to TRBD1 covers 10 bases. The CDR3 extends over 16 amino acids. Trimming removed 5 bases from V and 0 bases from J; junction bases left unmatched: 5. The germline V gene encodes CDR1 SGHRS and CDR2 YFSETQ.